Included here is one T cell receptor beta chain sequence, with context. No antigen is known for it. The CDR3 end lies 3 residues beyond the end of the read and is filled in from the germline J gene. The data derive from a study of T cells in women clearing cervical HPV infection. The V gene's germline CDR1 is SGDLS and CDR2 YYNGEE. The CDR3 has 14 amino acids. V dropped 4 bases and J dropped 3; count of bases not matched to a gene: 3. Sequencing was performed with immunoSEQ multiplex PCR; in TCRdb, only in-frame clones are kept and a portion is missing. Its table lists around 30,000 clones. Whole-study findings and limits: A classifier using richness and V gene abundances reached an AUC of around 0.78. Repertoire richness, not evenness, was significantly elevated in CIN3+ cases versus controls.

Sequencing was done on a sample of blood buffy coat. This TCR was recovered from a woman aged 18 to 75 with a cervical HPV16 infection that either progressed to CIN3+ or cleared (not recorded which). J is TRBJ1-4 and V is TRBV9; 7 nucleotides agree with TRBD1. CDR3 residues: CASSPQGANEKLFF. The sequenced part of the CDR3 DNA is TGTGCCAGCAGCCCCCAGGGGGCTAATGAAAAA. Drawing the rest from reference TRBV9 and TRBJ1-4, the complete variable domain is DSGVTQTPKHLITATGQRVTLRCSPRSGDLSVYWYQQSLDQGLQFLIQYYNGEERAKGNILERFSAQQFPDLHSELNLSSLELGDSALYFCASSPQGANEKLFFGSGTQLSVL.